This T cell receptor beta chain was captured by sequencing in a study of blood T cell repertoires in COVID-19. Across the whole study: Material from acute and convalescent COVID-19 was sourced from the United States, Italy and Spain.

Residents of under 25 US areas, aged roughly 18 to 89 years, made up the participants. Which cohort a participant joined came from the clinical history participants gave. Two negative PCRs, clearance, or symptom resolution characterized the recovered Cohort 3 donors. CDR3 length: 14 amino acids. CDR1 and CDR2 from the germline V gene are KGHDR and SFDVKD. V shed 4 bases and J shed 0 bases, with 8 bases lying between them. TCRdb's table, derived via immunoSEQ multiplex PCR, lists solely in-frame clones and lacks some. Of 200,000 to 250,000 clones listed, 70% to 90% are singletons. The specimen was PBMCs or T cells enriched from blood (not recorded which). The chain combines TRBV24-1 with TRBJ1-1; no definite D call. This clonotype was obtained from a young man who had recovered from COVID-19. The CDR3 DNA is TGTGCCACCAGTGACGGTTCCATGAACACTGAAGCTTTCTTT. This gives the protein CATSDGSMNTEAFF.